These 8 T cell receptor beta chains were sequenced from one sample in a study of blood T cell repertoires in COVID-19. Sequencing used immunoSEQ multiplex PCR; TCRdb keeps in-frame clones, though not all of them. The data show 300,000 to 350,000 clones, 70% to 90% seen once. Sequenced: PBMCs or T cells enriched from blood (not recorded which). The origin of the receptors is a man younger than 40 who had recovered from COVID-19.

This clone was picked up one time. The CDR3 loop is CASSQRRGASTDTQYF. The CDR3 region has the DNA TGCGCCAGCAGCCAGAGACGGGGGGCCAGCACAGATACGCAGTATTTT. The chain couples TRBV4-1 to TRBJ2-3; possibly TRBD2 for D (7 bases). The CDR3 contains 16 residues. The V gene lost 3 bases and the J gene lost 0 bases, with 13 bases spanning the gap. CDR1 and CDR2 (germline): MGHRA, YSYEKL.

The V and J genes are TRBV18 and TRBJ2-3; the D is unclear. The V gene lost 4 bases and the J gene lost 2 bases, with 22 bases spanning the gap. The CDR3 extends over 18 amino acids. Germline CDR1 reads KGHSH; CDR2 reads LQKENI. CDR3 in amino acids: CASSLFSTQTLYTDTQYF. In DNA form, the CDR3 reads TGTGCCAGCTCACTGTTTTCGACTCAAACACTTTACACAGATACGCAGTATTTT.

The rearrangement links TRBV7-3 to TRBJ2-1; 9 nucleotides agree with TRBD2. The CDR3 loop spans 16 amino acids. Germline assignment: CDR1 SGHTA and CDR2 FQGTGA. Unmatched junction bases numbered 3, after V lost 0 bases and J lost 3 bases. DNA of the CDR3: TGTGCCAGCAGCTTAACGAGGACTAGCGACTACAATGAGCAGTTCTTC. Residues: CASSLTRTSDYNEQFF.

The genes are TRBV19 and TRBJ2-1, with D unclear. This CDR3 has 13 amino acids. Trimming cost V 5 bases and J 5 bases, with 10 bases left between them. Germline loops: CDR1 LNHDA, CDR2 SQIVND (reference sequence). The chain's CDR3 is CASSFSLNNEQFF. The CDR3 nucleotides are TGTGCCAGTAGTTTTAGTCTTAACAATGAGCAGTTCTTC.

The CDR3 DNA reads as TGCGCCAGCAGAAGTGCTAGCGGGGGTCAGGGGGTGCAGTTCTTC. Translating it yields CASRSASGGQGVQFF. The chain links TRBV5-1 to TRBJ2-1; 10 nucleotides agree with TRBD2. V was clipped by 5 bases and J by 12 bases; unmatched bases: 14. The germline CDR1 and CDR2 sequences are SGHRS and YFSETQ. CDR3 length: 15 residues.

The V call is TRBV4-1, the J call TRBJ2-3, with 13 nucleotides matching TRBD2. J was trimmed by 4 bases and V by 4 bases; bases with no gene match: 8. The CDR3 extends over 17 amino acids. CDR1 and CDR2 from the germline V gene are MGHRA and YSYEKL. The CDR3 DNA reads TGCGCCAGCAGCCCTACTAGCGGGGGGGCCACTGCAGATACGCAGTATTTT. This codes for CASSPTSGGATADTQYF.

The V call is TRBV18, the J call TRBJ2-3; 13 nucleotides align to TRBD2. The CDR3 loop spans 18 amino acids. Germline V gives CDR1 KGHSH, CDR2 LQKENI. With 5 bases clipped from V and 2 bases from J, the junction kept 10 bases outside the gene matches. The CDR3 reads CASSRTSGGGSSTDTQYF. Here the CDR3 DNA reads TGTGCCAGCTCAAGGACTAGCGGGGGAGGATCCTCCACAGATACGCAGTATTTT.

The chain employs TRBV30 and TRBJ1-3; 9 bases align to TRBD1. V was pared by 2 bases and J by 8 bases, with 7 bases of the junction left unmatched. This CDR3 contains 14 residues. Germline V lookup: CDR1 GTSNPN, CDR2 SVGIG (reference sequence). The DNA for the CDR3 is TGTGCCTGGAGTTCATGGACAGGGGCCCACACCATATATTTT. It yields the protein CAWSSWTGAHTIYF.